The rows below give T cell receptor beta chains drawn from one sample of a study of blood T cell repertoires in COVID-19. Generated by immunoSEQ multiplex PCR, the TCRdb table keeps only in-frame clones and is missing some. The sample records over 150,000 clones, more than 70% being singletons. The sample taken for sequencing was peripheral blood. These receptors were obtained from a man in his forties or fifties with COVID-19, enrolled during active disease. CDR3s leave out the opening cysteine and the closing phenylalanine or tryptophan. A D gene is named only where the DNA matches it firmly.

cdr3_aa: ASSLLGTYSYEQY
j_call: TRBJ2-7
v_call: TRBV27
d_call: -

cdr3_aa: ASSYAGTSVPTVETQY
j_call: TRBJ2-5
v_call: TRBV5-1
d_call: TRBD2

cdr3_aa: ASSLVPGQYDEQY
j_call: TRBJ2-7
v_call: TRBV7-9
d_call: TRBD1

cdr3_aa: ASTPSGQGGQY
j_call: TRBJ2-7
v_call: TRBV2
d_call: TRBD1

cdr3_aa: ASSLGGGGAWEQF
j_call: TRBJ2-1
v_call: TRBV7-9
d_call: TRBD2

cdr3_aa: ASSQDTSVGQQY
j_call: TRBJ2-7
v_call: TRBV7-2
d_call: TRBD2

cdr3_aa: ASSEKDRTRSYEQY
j_call: TRBJ2-7
v_call: TRBV6-1
d_call: TRBD1

cdr3_aa: ASSLVPAGRIETQY
j_call: TRBJ2-5
v_call: TRBV7-9
d_call: -

cdr3_aa: ASSEDRGKF
j_call: TRBJ2-1
v_call: TRBV2
d_call: TRBD1

cdr3_aa: ASSEQTSGSGETQY
j_call: TRBJ2-5
v_call: TRBV5-1
d_call: TRBD2

cdr3_aa: ASSLGQGQETQY
j_call: TRBJ2-5
v_call: TRBV28
d_call: TRBD1

cdr3_aa: ATKGVDTQY
j_call: TRBJ2-3
v_call: TRBV24-1
d_call: -

cdr3_aa: ASSFGQGGRYEQY
j_call: TRBJ2-7
v_call: TRBV5-1
d_call: -

cdr3_aa: ASRQGGLQSNQPQH
j_call: TRBJ1-5
v_call: TRBV7-8
d_call: -

cdr3_aa: ASSQTGRSNSPLH
j_call: TRBJ1-6
v_call: TRBV3-1/TRBV3-2
d_call: -

cdr3_aa: ASSSPLEEENEQF
j_call: TRBJ2-1
v_call: TRBV5-6
d_call: -

cdr3_aa: ASSQGGAGELF
j_call: TRBJ2-2
v_call: TRBV3-1/TRBV3-2
d_call: -

cdr3_aa: ASSSSQDLVQY
j_call: TRBJ2-7
v_call: TRBV28
d_call: -

cdr3_aa: ASSPSDRENSPLH
j_call: TRBJ1-6
v_call: TRBV28
d_call: TRBD1

cdr3_aa: ASSLGTGTSGYNEQF
j_call: TRBJ2-1
v_call: TRBV7-8
d_call: TRBD2

cdr3_aa: ASSLGQSNEKLF
j_call: TRBJ1-4
v_call: TRBV7-8
d_call: -

cdr3_aa: ASNRDRGPYNEQF
j_call: TRBJ2-1
v_call: TRBV28
d_call: TRBD1

cdr3_aa: AWSVRRGETQY
j_call: TRBJ2-5
v_call: TRBV30
d_call: -

cdr3_aa: ASSKKTGDQTRNQPQH
j_call: TRBJ1-5
v_call: TRBV19
d_call: TRBD1

cdr3_aa: ASSQETGLRKDGELF
j_call: TRBJ2-2
v_call: TRBV3-1/TRBV3-2
d_call: -

cdr3_aa: AVRQGANTEAF
j_call: TRBJ1-1
v_call: TRBV7-2
d_call: TRBD1

cdr3_aa: ASSLTSGRVPDTQY
j_call: TRBJ2-3
v_call: TRBV9
d_call: TRBD2

cdr3_aa: ASSQGPRDRPFGANVLT
j_call: TRBJ2-6
v_call: TRBV7-9
d_call: TRBD1

cdr3_aa: ASSPGTGREQY
j_call: TRBJ2-7
v_call: TRBV18
d_call: TRBD1

cdr3_aa: ASSQEPQRGHNEQF
j_call: TRBJ2-1
v_call: TRBV14
d_call: -

cdr3_aa: ASSLSGQNTYNEQF
j_call: TRBJ2-1
v_call: TRBV5-4
d_call: -

cdr3_aa: ASQRSGIPPGELF
j_call: TRBJ2-2
v_call: TRBV10-1
d_call: TRBD2

cdr3_aa: ASSQGGPLH
j_call: TRBJ1-6
v_call: TRBV3-1/TRBV3-2
d_call: -

cdr3_aa: ASSLGTTEAF
j_call: TRBJ1-1
v_call: TRBV12-3/TRBV12-4
d_call: -

cdr3_aa: ASSGGLAVYNEQF
j_call: TRBJ2-1
v_call: TRBV19
d_call: TRBD2

cdr3_aa: ASSEGGGYNEQF
j_call: TRBJ2-1
v_call: TRBV10-1
d_call: TRBD2

cdr3_aa: SASPGTGPTNSPLH
j_call: TRBJ1-6
v_call: TRBV20-1
d_call: TRBD1

cdr3_aa: ASSLRAQNTEAF
j_call: TRBJ1-1
v_call: TRBV5-8
d_call: -

cdr3_aa: ASSPGTFSNEQF
j_call: TRBJ2-1
v_call: TRBV7-2
d_call: -

cdr3_aa: ASSAGTSGVIGTDTQY
j_call: TRBJ2-3
v_call: TRBV5-1
d_call: TRBD2

cdr3_aa: AINDARTQETQY
j_call: TRBJ2-5
v_call: TRBV10-3
d_call: -